The 21 T cell receptor beta chains below come from one sample, sequenced in a study of regulatory T cells in long-lasting Graves disease. Specified time point: newly diagnosed GD, antithyroid drugs for less than 3 months. Making the TCR library involved RNA that had been extracted from PBMCs. In building TCR beta libraries, iRepertoire HTBI primers were used together with Arm-PCR of CDR3 regions. TCRdb independently ran MiXCR on the multiplex PCR reads; one entry per CDR3 protein. In the table there are approximately 300,000 distinct CDR3 sequences, 15% to 20% of which are singletons. The sequenced sample was peripheral blood mononuclear cells (PBMCs), obtained at new diagnosis, from a patient treated with antithyroid drugs. All receptors come from a female donor with Graves disease.

The rearrangement links TRBV28 to TRBJ2-1; 8 nucleotides line up with TRBD2. Germline values: CDR1 MDHEN, CDR2 SYDVKM. J lost 5 bases, V lost 5 bases, and 11 bases had no gene match. CDR3 size: 16 residues. CDR3 amino acids: CASSTGGEGLNNEQFF. In nucleotides, the CDR3 is TGTGCCAGCAGTACGGGGGGGGAGGGCCTCAACAATGAGCAGTTCTTC.

This clonotype was seen at least ten times. This chain links TRBV9 with TRBJ2-7; D possibly corresponds to TRBD2 (7 bases). Germline lookup yields CDR1 SGDLS and CDR2 YYNGEE. Trimming cost V 3 bases and J 10 bases, with 23 bases left between them. This CDR3 spans 15 amino acids. CDR3 sequence reads: CASSEGNGRGALQYF. Written as DNA, the CDR3 is TGTGCCAGCAGCGAGGGTAATGGCCGGGGGGCTTTACAGTACTTC.

This clonotype appeared a single time. This likely stems from a read error, as it lies one base from a far larger clone. The chain links TRBV2 to TRBJ2-3; either TRBD1 or TRBD2 may fit D (6 bases each). The last part of the DNA fits TRBJ2-7 better; the J call may be wrong. This CDR3 has 15 residues. Germline CDR1 reads SNHLY; CDR2 reads FYNNEI. CDR3 nucleotide sequence: TGTGCCAGCGGTGAAGGGGGAGGACCAGGGTACGAGCAGTACTTC. This encodes CASGEGGGPGYEQYF.

This clonotype was seen many times. V usage is TRBV28 and J usage is TRBJ2-3; 7 nucleotides match TRBD2. After removal of 6 bases from V and 2 bases from J, the junction contained 8 bases not matched to a gene. The germline V gene has CDR1 MDHEN and CDR2 SYDVKM. This CDR3 comprises 15 residues. CDR3 region: CASRSLAANTDTQYF. CDR3 in DNA: TGTGCCAGCAGGAGCCTAGCGGCTAACACAGATACGCAGTATTTT.

The gene calls are TRBV27 and TRBJ2-7; D call uncertain. The germline V gene has CDR1 MNHEY and CDR2 SMNVEV (reference sequence). V shed 6 bases and J shed 2 bases, with 14 bases lying between them. The CDR3 is 14 amino acids. In nucleotides, the CDR3 is TGTGCCAGCAGGTCTTTGGGGTCCCCCTACGAGCAGTACTTC. Encoded protein: CASRSLGSPYEQYF.

The chain couples TRBV12-3 or TRBV12-4 to TRBJ2-7; D gene ambiguous. There are 17 residues in the CDR3. The V end lost 10 bases, the J end lost 7 bases, and 32 bases lay between the germline ends. The CDR3 bases are TGTGCCAACAGCTCCCTCGACTCCTCCCCCTTTTACAATGAGCAGTACTTC. This sequence encodes CANSSLDSSPFYNEQYF.

This clonotype was counted many times. V usage is TRBV29-1 and J usage is TRBJ2-3; TRBD2 is a possible D gene (7 bases). In germline, CDR1 is SQVTM, CDR2 ANQGSEA. Trimming shortened V by 6 bases and J by 3 bases, and 16 bases separated the two germline ends. The CDR3 runs 14 residues. CDR3 residues: CSVRTRGLTDTQYF. The CDR3 nucleotides read TGCAGCGTCCGGACTAGGGGGTTGACAGATACGCAGTATTTT.

The gene calls are TRBV18 and TRBJ2-6; a weak D match, TRBD1 (6 bases). V lost 3 bases, J lost 0 bases, and 24 bases lay in between. Germline values: CDR1 KGHSH, CDR2 LQKENI. The CDR3 has 21 residues. The DNA for the CDR3 is TGTGCCAGCTCACCCCGACAGGTTATGGCCCAAACTAACTCTGGGGCCAACGTCCTGACTTTC. It yields the protein CASSPRQVMAQTNSGANVLTF.

This clonotype was recorded a few times. A much bigger clone sits one base away, suggesting this may be a read error. The CDR3 DNA is TGTGCCAGCAGTATGGACCGGAGCAATCAGCCCCAGCATTTT. Protein: CASSMDRSNQPQHF. The genes are TRBV12-3 or TRBV12-4 and TRBJ1-5; D is undetermined. Between the trimmed V and J ends, which lost 5 bases and 1 base, there was a span of 9 bases. This CDR3 contains 14 residues.

This clonotype was counted at least ten times. The V and J genes are TRBV11-3 and TRBJ2-1; D is ambiguous. V lost 4 bases and J 10 bases, leaving 11 bases between the germline ends. This CDR3 contains 12 residues. Germline CDR1 reads SGHNT; CDR2 reads YENEEA. The CDR3 is CASSYRETEQFF. The CDR3 nucleotides are TGTGCCAGCAGCTACAGAGAAACCGAGCAGTTCTTC.

This clonotype was picked up a small number of times. The missing conserved phenylalanine or tryptophan at the end of this CDR3 makes a read error likely. CDR3: CASGYRGVDTGELFL. The CDR3, as DNA: TGTGCTAGTGGTTATCGCGGGGTAGACACCGGGGAGCTGTTTCTT. V gene TRBV12-5 combines with J gene TRBJ2-2; maybe TRBD2 (6 bases). The length of the CDR3 is 15 residues. From germline, CDR1 is LGHNT and CDR2 FRNRAP. V lost 4 bases, J lost 3 bases, and 12 bases lay in between.

Note on this clonotype: Only one base separates this from a far larger clonotype, so it likely reflects a read error. The chain couples TRBV11-3 to TRBJ1-1, with 7 bases identical to TRBD1. Germline loops: CDR1 SGHNT, CDR2 YENEEA. The CDR3 has 16 amino acids. The CDR3 region is CASSSHRQGGNTEASF. The DNA for the CDR3 is TGTGCCAGCAGCTCCCACCGACAGGGCGGGAACACTGAAGCTTCCTTT.

Notes on this clonotype: One base separates it from a far larger clone, so it is likely a read error. The chain has TRBV7-2 and TRBJ2-2; a possible D gene is TRBD2 (6 bases). Between the trimmed V and J ends, which lost 5 bases and 1 base, there was a span of 20 bases. This CDR3 comprises 18 residues. Germline values: CDR1 SGHTA, CDR2 FQGNSA. The CDR3, as DNA: TGTGCCAGCAGCCCGGGCTGGCGGAGGGGCAAGAACACCGGGGAGCTGTTTTTT. It encodes CASSPGWRRGKNTGELFF.

This clonotype appeared a single time. The rearrangement links TRBV11-2 to TRBJ2-5; 8 bases align to TRBD2. CDR3 size: 14 residues. Losses at the gene ends were 0 bases for V and 4 bases for J; bases not matched to a gene: 1. Germline V gene data show CDR1 as SGHAT and CDR2 as FQNNGV. CDR3 DNA: TGTGCCAGCAGCTTAGAGCGGGGGGTAGAGACCCAGTACTTC. Translated: CASSLERGVETQYF.

This clonotype has just a few counts. The chain links TRBV6-1 to TRBJ1-2, with D uncertain. Per germline, CDR1 MNHNS and CDR2 SASEGT. The germline V and J ends were trimmed by 4 bases and 4 bases, with 10 bases remaining between them. CDR3 length equals 13 residues. CDR3 amino acids: CASSAGGPYGYTF. The CDR3 nucleotides read TGTGCCAGCAGTGCAGGCGGCCCCTATGGCTACACCTTC.

In this sample, this clonotype turned up many times. The chain combines TRBV11-1 with TRBJ2-5; the D gene could be TRBD1 or TRBD2 (5 bases each). The CDR3 is made up of 14 amino acids. Trimming removed 0 bases at V and 2 bases at J, with 7 bases between. Germline loops: CDR1 SGHAT, CDR2 FQDESV (reference sequence). DNA of the CDR3: TGTGCCAGCAGCTTAGCGGGGACGCAAGAGACCCAGTACTTC. Residues: CASSLAGTQETQYF.

The rearrangement uses TRBV4-2 and TRBJ1-5, with D perhaps matching TRBD1 (6 bases). Germline CDR1 and CDR2: LGHNA and YNFKEQ. Trimming removed 2 bases from V and 1 base from J, with 18 bases in between. The CDR3 spans 18 residues. CDR3 amino acids: CASSQSGGPGGSNQPQHF. CDR3 bases: TGTGCCAGCAGCCAATCCGGGGGCCCGGGGGGAAGCAATCAGCCCCAGCATTTT.

This clonotype was counted at least ten times. As DNA, the CDR3 is TGTGCCTGGGAGGGGAGGAACCACTACAATGAGCAGTTCTTC. This codes for CAWEGRNHYNEQFF. This chain connects TRBV30 to TRBJ2-1; TRBD2 might be the D (6 bases). V dropped 5 bases and J dropped 3 bases, with 14 bases sitting between them. The CDR3 is 14 residues long. Per the germline V gene, CDR1 is GTSNPN and CDR2 is SVGIG (reference sequence). Using reference TRBV30 and TRBJ2-1 for the parts outside the CDR3, the full variable domain is SQTIHQWPATLVQPVGSPLSLECTVEGTSNPNLYWYRQAAGRGLQLLFYSVGIGQISSEVPQNLSASRPQDRQFILSSKKLLLSDSGFYLCAWEGRNHYNEQFFGPGTRLTVL.

This clonotype was seen ten or more times. The chain links TRBV24-1 to TRBJ2-2; D is ambiguous. Per the germline V gene, CDR1 is KGHDR and CDR2 is SFDVKD. The V and J ends lost 8 bases and 4 bases respectively, with 10 bases between them. The CDR3 length is 13 residues. The CDR3 coding sequence is TGTGCCACCAAGACAACGTCCACCGGGGAGCTGTTTTTT. This encodes CATKTTSTGELFF.

In this sample, this clonotype turned up many times. The chain carries TRBV7-2 and TRBJ2-3; TRBD2 aligns across 10 bases. Germline V gene lookup returns CDR1 SGHTA and CDR2 FQGNSA. The CDR3 covers 14 residues. V was pared by 5 bases and J by 9 bases, with 8 bases of the junction left unmatched. The CDR3 DNA reads TGTGCCAGCAGCCCAGGGACTAGCGTTAGAACGCAGTATTTT. Residues: CASSPGTSVRTQYF.

This clonotype was counted between two and nine times. The chain carries TRBV4-2 and TRBJ2-1, with TRBD2 identical over 12 bases. The germline gives CDR1 LGHNA, CDR2 YNFKEQ. Trimming removed 4 bases from V and 5 bases from J; junction bases left unmatched: 3. CDR3 length: 15 amino acids. CDR3: CASSPSGREHNEQFF. The CDR3 region has the DNA TGTGCCAGCAGCCCTAGCGGGAGGGAACACAATGAGCAGTTCTTC.